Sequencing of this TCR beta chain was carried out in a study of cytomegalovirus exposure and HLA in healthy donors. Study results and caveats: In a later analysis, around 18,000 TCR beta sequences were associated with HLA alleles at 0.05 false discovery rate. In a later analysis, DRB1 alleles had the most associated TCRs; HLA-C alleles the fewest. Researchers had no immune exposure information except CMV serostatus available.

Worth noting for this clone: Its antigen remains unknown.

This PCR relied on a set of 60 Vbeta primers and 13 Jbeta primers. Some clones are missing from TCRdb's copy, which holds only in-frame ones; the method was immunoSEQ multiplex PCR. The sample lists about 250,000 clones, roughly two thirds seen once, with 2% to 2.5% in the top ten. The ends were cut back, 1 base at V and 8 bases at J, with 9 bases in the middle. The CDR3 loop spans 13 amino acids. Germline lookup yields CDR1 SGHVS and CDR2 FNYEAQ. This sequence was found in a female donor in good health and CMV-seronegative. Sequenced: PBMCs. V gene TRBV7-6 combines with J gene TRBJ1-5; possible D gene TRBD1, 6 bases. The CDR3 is CASSLGGREPQHF. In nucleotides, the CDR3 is TGTGCCAGCAGCTTAGGGGGGCGGGAGCCCCAGCATTTT.